This T cell receptor (beta chain) was observed in a study of T cell changes during pregnancy in multiple sclerosis. The CDR3 loop spans 16 amino acids. Germline assignment: CDR1 MNHNY and CDR2 SVGAGI (reference sequence). The ends lost 3 bases at V and 7 bases at J; junction bases unmatched: 12. Here immunoSEQ multiplex PCR was the method, and the copy in TCRdb shows in-frame clones only, minus some. The table shows 55,000 to 65,000 clones, with around 94% occurring only once. The sequences come from CD8+ T cells from peripheral blood mononuclear cells, collected in the third trimester of pregnancy. The chain links TRBV6-6 to TRBJ2-5, with 9 bases aligning to TRBD2. The source of this sequence is a female donor with multiple sclerosis, enrolled in a pregnancy study. The CDR3 DNA follows: TGTGCCAGCAGTTATGGGAGCGGGAGGCCCTTTGGGACCCAGTACTTC. This sequence encodes CASSYGSGRPFGTQYF.